The clone carrying this TCR beta chain was seen more than once but under ten times. Its antigen remains unidentified. The ends were cut back, 6 bases at V and 1 base at J, with 10 bases in the middle. This CDR3 contains 14 residues. Germline CDR1 is MNHNY and CDR2 is SVGAGI (reference sequence). The sample belongs to a study of beta chain features in type 1 diabetes. General study results and limits: Researchers could not determine here whether HLA type influences TCRB rearrangement. Across patients, naive, central memory and Treg TCRB repertoires exhibited apparently greater similarity than was observed across healthy donors.

Sequencing targeted expressed TCRB transcripts, as all isolated RNA had been reverse transcribed. Produced via immunoSEQ multiplex PCR; TCRdb's table is partial and in-frame only. The sample records around 300,000 clones, roughly 9.6% being singletons. V is TRBV6-6 and J is TRBJ1-5, with D tentatively TRBD1 (5 bases). The TCR sequence derives from a woman younger than 45 in good health. Sample: naive CD4+ T cells from blood. CDR3 amino acids: CASRQGNSNQPQHF. The CDR3, as DNA: TGTGCCAGCAGGCAGGGTAACAGCAATCAGCCCCAGCATTTT.